The T cell receptor beta chain under discussion was sequenced for a study of shared clonotypes between healthy human individuals (dated by TCRdb to 2018 to 2021). Regarding the research as a whole: The cohort comprised a couple of women and three men aged 18 to 49 years. For each donor, CD4 naive and CD4 memory were each run on three plates, CD8 naive on two plates, and CD8 memory on one plate. Blood TCR repertoires of about five healthy adults were deeply sequenced to estimate repertoire size and the extent of clonotype sharing between individuals. To increase sequencing depth and limit assay-specific biases, TCR repertoire library preparation and sequencing were carried out by different laboratories using diverse techniques. Per donor, leukapheresis produced somewhere between about 0.85 and 8.9 billion PBMCs.

For this clone: Its antigen is still unknown. Base qualities are missing; no much larger clone stands one base away.

Study-level results and caveats: Pairwise subsampling indicated that sequencing depth was expected to affect the degree of clonotype sharing among donors. When a few donors were compared, the shared fraction of clonotypes was roughly 4.8% for naive CD4, 3% to 4% for naive CD8, 2.3% for memory CD4, and under 0.5% for memory CD8. Only blood was sampled, and tissue TCR repertoires likely differ from those in blood. Clonotypes shared by all four sorted-subset donors showed higher generation probabilities than non-shared clonotypes. The genetic and exposure-history diversity represented was limited by the small number of donors. Naive subsets generally had larger estimated clonotype richness than memory subsets did. Incomplete sequencing was indicated by rarefaction of sorted-subset datasets, despite the large sequencing depth.

The CDR3 runs 16 residues from the cysteine to the phenylalanine. CDR3 DNA only is kept here, 48 bases in frame from base 1. Sequences LNHDA (CDR1) and SQIVND (CDR2) are obtained from the germline V gene (reference sequence). V drops 3 bases and J drops 8 bases, leaving 22 bases in between. Using the deep immunoSEQ assay, TCR CDR3 regions were amplified from genomic DNA by multiplex PCR. For each cell subset, the extracted genomic DNA was distributed evenly across all wells of several immunoSEQ 96-well plates, and each plate served as one replicate. For sorted subsets, 150 to 250 ng of genomic DNA, equivalent to some 30,000 T cell genomes, went into each replicate PCR. Purified libraries were measured with a Qubit 3.0 fluorometer, size-checked on a Bioanalyzer 2100, and measured again with the KAPA Library Quantification kit. Each immunoSEQ 96-well plate was sequenced on its own single-read 150-cycle Illumina NextSeq 550 flow cell. The study's processing was this. The immunoSEQ output contained only junctional sequences without quality scores, so filtering could not match that applied to full-length reads. To assign V/J genes and CDR3, sequences were annotated against IMGT germline references using PyIR, a Python wrapper for IgBLAST v1.9. Reads were filtered out if the reads had weak V/J assignments (E-value above 1e-6), no CDR3, stop codons, out-of-frame junctions, or ambiguous translated residues. V3J clonotypes were defined as sequences sharing the same inferred V gene, J gene, and CDR3 amino acid sequence. Percentage overlap between repertoires was computed as shared unique clonotypes divided by the size of the smaller repertoire. RTK rarefaction, the Chao1 estimator, and Recon v2.1 estimates of unobserved clonotypes were used to assess repertoire richness. For all TCRbeta clonotypes obtained by the gDNA method from several donors, generation probabilities were computed with OLGA. TCRdb mirrors the immuneACCESS table, restricted to in-frame sequences. Some clones are absent from its copies; in checked studies, under half trace to an unresolved V gene, and the reason for the others is unknown. V and J calls and clone size are those listed in that table; D and trimming were worked out from the DNA. The sample has around 100,000 clones on record, around 67% of them singletons. The top ten clonotypes cover 35% to 55% of the sample.

Healthy HIV-negative adults with no recently reported acute infections or vaccinations were included as donors. Every donor was a Caucasian adult residing in Nashville, Tennessee, USA. CD8 memory samples consisted of magnetically selected CD45RO+ cells combined with CCR7-negative CD45RA+ effector memory (TemRA) cells. Blood was obtained by leukapheresis, after which PBMCs were separated by Ficoll-Histopaque density gradient centrifugation and cryopreserved in liquid nitrogen vapor phase. Analytical flow cytometry was used to check the purity and quantity of every magnetically sorted T cell population. From each sorted fraction, genomic DNA was isolated and quantified by UV absorbance on a Nanodrop 2000c.

Rearrangement joined TRBV19 to TRBJ1-2; tentative D gene TRBD1, with 5 bases matching. The sequenced sample consisted of memory CD8+ T cells sorted from blood. The intended sense of this specimen's cell subset or site label: CD45RO+ cells pooled with CCR7-negative TemRA cells. This TCR came from a man aged 25 to 45 in good health. This receptor carries the CDR3 CASSIQNQGARVGYTF. The DNA reads TGTGCCAGTAGTATCCAAAACCAAGGGGCCAGGGTCGGCTACACCTTC.